One sample yielded the 4 T cell receptor beta chains listed below, sequenced in a study of vaccination and CD4 T cells after COVID-19. Cultured CD4+ T cells had their DNA profiled by the Oncomine TCR Beta short-read assay. TCRdb processed the PCR reads anew with MiXCR; each CDR3 protein has one entry. The profile covers 20,000 to 25,000 distinct CDR3 sequences, with 30% to 35% appearing a single time and roughly 9% taken by the ten largest. Their target antigens are unknown. As to time point: late sampling 161 to 241 days after vaccination in a few convalescent patients. The treatment is: approximately nine-day PBMC culture with coronavirus spike peptide pools or control peptides (ViraFEST assay). The specimen comprised CD4+ T cells from blood, cultured in vitro, sampled about 7 months after SARS-CoV-2 vaccination. The receptors here all came from a human donor who had recovered from COVID-19.

The chain carries TRBV6-1 and TRBJ1-1; tentative D call: TRBD1 (5 bases). From germline, CDR1 is MNHNS and CDR2 SASEGT. The V end was cut by 3 bases, the J end by 6 bases, with 11 bases between. The CDR3 runs 13 residues. The DNA of the CDR3 is TGTGCCAGCAGTGAGGGGGTTTGGGCTGAAGCTTTCTTT. As protein: CASSEGVWAEAFF.

This clonotype was detected a few times. The V and J genes are TRBV24-1 and TRBJ2-1, with a tentative D call TRBD1 (6 bases). The V gene's germline CDR1 is KGHDR and CDR2 SFDVKD. V was shortened by 5 bases and J by 1 base, with 11 bases between the two germline ends. The CDR3 has 15 residues. The DNA for the CDR3 is TGTGCCACCAGTGCAACAGGGACATCCTACAATGAGCAGTTCTTC. The encoded protein is CATSATGTSYNEQFF.

This clonotype was counted a few times. The chain combines TRBV28 with TRBJ1-2; D remains ambiguous. The CDR3 is 13 residues long. Germline V gene lookup returns CDR1 MDHEN and CDR2 SYDVKM. V lost 10 bases and J 4 bases, leaving 16 bases between the germline ends. CDR3 in DNA: TGTGCCACCAAGCTGCCGGGTGGCTATGGCTACACCTTC. The encoded protein is CATKLPGGYGYTF.

This clonotype was seen more than once but under ten times. V is TRBV20-1 and J is TRBJ2-1; D might be TRBD2 (6 bases). The CDR3 loop spans 14 amino acids. Between the trimmed V and J ends, which lost 5 bases and 4 bases, there was a span of 15 bases. Germline V gene data show CDR1 as DFQATT and CDR2 as SNEGSKA (reference sequence). CDR3 in DNA: TGCAGTGCTCACGGGGGTCTAGGGTACAATGAGCAGTTCTTC. Translated, it gives CSAHGGLGYNEQFF.